These T cell receptor beta chains were read from a single sample in a study of blood T cell repertoires in COVID-19. The assay was immunoSEQ multiplex PCR, and TCRdb's table has in-frame clones only and misses some. Here the sample spans about 210,000 clones, 70% to 90% being singletons. What was sequenced was peripheral blood. These receptors all come from a woman aged 40-49 years with acute or convalescent COVID-19. The conserved cysteine and the conserved F or W are not part of the CDR3 here. Fields, in order: CDR3 protein, V gene, J gene, CDR3 length, D gene. D genes are given only for firm matches.

ASSLSGPGSYGYT,TRBV7-9,TRBJ1-2,13,NA
SVMRNEQF,TRBV29-1,TRBJ2-1,8,NA
SVWPGVGGYT,TRBV29-1,TRBJ1-2,10,NA
AAQGLTNSPLH,TRBV10-3,TRBJ1-6,11,NA
ASTIIQGSPEAF,TRBV5-4,TRBJ1-1,12,NA
ATSDTRQGGHGGYT,TRBV24-1,TRBJ1-2,14,TRBD1
ASSLKVGGTNEKLF,TRBV5-1,TRBJ1-4,14,NA
ASSMGDSSGNTIY,TRBV19,TRBJ1-3,13,TRBD1
ASSSGQPNTEAF,TRBV9,TRBJ1-1,12,NA
ASSRTPSASNEKLF,TRBV5-5,TRBJ1-4,14,NA
ASGLERGLGGYT,TRBV12-5,TRBJ1-2,12,NA
ASSPRGAGNTIY,TRBV27,TRBJ1-3,12,NA
ASSPPVSRMSTEAF,TRBV18,TRBJ1-1,14,NA
ASSRLDSTGELF,TRBV10-2,TRBJ2-2,12,NA
ASSPSSDSYNSPLH,TRBV4-1,TRBJ1-6,14,NA
ASSLLLAGEETQY,TRBV14,TRBJ2-5,13,TRBD2
ASMEENTEAF,TRBV6-1,TRBJ1-1,10,NA
ASSQAPGLTNEKLF,TRBV5-6,TRBJ1-4,14,NA
ASSFAPFNTEAF,TRBV6-5,TRBJ1-1,12,NA
ASRAGRTGKNTEAF,TRBV2,TRBJ1-1,14,TRBD1
ASSADRSNQPQH,TRBV6-4,TRBJ1-5,12,NA
ASSDPGGGETQY,TRBV6-1,TRBJ2-5,12,NA
ASSFGTEGNTEAF,TRBV6-5,TRBJ1-1,13,NA
AWSVSRLVQETQY,TRBV30,TRBJ2-5,13,NA
ASSKGGRGPFGLRTEAF,TRBV21-1,TRBJ1-1,17,NA
ASSDLAGGRSTDTQY,TRBV10-2,TRBJ2-3,15,TRBD2